This T cell receptor (beta chain) was profiled in a study of T cells expressing NK-cell markers (dated by TCRdb to 2020 to 2022). Turning to the overall study: Three sorted T-cell subsets (CD3+CD56+NKG2C+, CD3+CD56+NKG2C- and CD3+CD56-NKG2C+) from several donors had their TCR beta-chain repertoires profiled. Among the eight sequenced donors, only one was HCMV-seronegative, while the other seven were HCMV-seropositive. All eight donors whose samples were sequenced were randomly selected healthy volunteers, three of them men and five women. Illumina HiSeq 2000/2500, MiSeq or NextSeq was used to sequence libraries as 2 x 150 bp reads.

To determine HCMV serostatus, a commercial ELISA kit was used to detect HCMV-specific IgG in serum. Peripheral blood mononuclear cells were isolated from blood by Ficoll density gradient centrifugation. The listed sequencing device is Illumina HiSeq 2000. TCR beta cDNA libraries were prepared using 5'RACE template switching, which introduced a universal primer site and unique molecular identifiers. cDNA synthesis was primed from the TCR beta constant segment and was followed by two successive PCR amplification steps. Per the authors' processing: MIGEC was used to demultiplex reads and group the reads by UMI, and MiTCR was used to assemble and quantify clonotypes. To exclude erroneous sequences, only TCR cDNA sequences supported by at least two reads were retained. The tcR package was used for downstream repertoire analysis, and clonotypes were matched across fractions by CDR3 nucleotide sequence plus V segment. VDJmatch was used to annotate antigen specificity against VDJdb, with one amino acid substitution in CDR3 permitted. TCRdb reprocessed the raw reads; every CDR3 protein sequence is a single record, and DNA is not supplied. These V and J calls are TCRdb output, not the study's own analysis. This sample's table contains over 350,000 distinct CDR3 sequences. Approximately 11% of the sample comes from the top ten.

Beyond this particular receptor, the publication reports: Whether the expanded NKG2C-expressing T cell clones were specific for HCMV antigens was left unclear. Those dominant clonotypes were again the most abundant among CD3+CD56-NKG2C+ cells in a handful of donors, at about 28.3-60.1%. In several donors, the dominant CD3+CD56+NKG2C+ clonotypes were found to rank among the top 10 CD8+ clonotypes and to make up about 1.0-7.0% of CD8+ T cells.

The cysteine opens and the phenylalanine closes a CDR3 of 14 amino acids. There is no recorded DNA. In the germline V gene (reference sequence), CDR1 corresponds to SGHKS and CDR2 to YYEKEE. About this clonotype: Its antigen remains unidentified.

The source is a woman aged 45-59 years in good health. Donor details come from another sample of the same person, matched by shared clones. Sequencing was performed on blood T cells: a sorted CD56 or NKG2C T cell subset, CD4+ or CD8+ T cells, or bulk PBMC T cells (not recorded which). The chain links TRBV5-5 with TRBJ2-2. This receptor has the CDR3 CASSLVRQTGELFF.